Each of the 21 T cell receptor beta chains below was sequenced from the same sample in a study of graft-versus-host responses after intestinal transplantation. Libraries were prepared by immunoSEQ multiplex PCR; TCRdb keeps only in-frame clonotypes and omits some of them. The sample holds about 97,000 clones, around nine tenths seen once. The starting material was PBMCs, obtained around 68 weeks after intestinal transplant. The receptors stem from a human patient who received an intestinal transplant, so some T cells may come from the graft donor.

DNA of the CDR3: TGTGCCAGCAGCTCGTGGGACAGGAATGAAAAACTGTTTTTT. It codes for CASSSWDRNEKLFF. The J gene is TRBJ1-4, the V gene TRBV11-2; 8 nucleotides agree with TRBD1. V was clipped by 4 bases and J by 5 bases; unmatched bases: 3. The germline gives CDR1 SGHAT, CDR2 FQNNGV. The CDR3 runs 14 residues.

The chain uses TRBV6-6 and TRBJ2-1; D is uncertain. This CDR3 spans 15 amino acids. From germline, CDR1 is MNHNY and CDR2 SVGAGI (reference sequence). Trimming shortened V by 0 bases and J by 3 bases, and 9 bases separated the two germline ends. CDR3: CASSYSDPSYNEQFF. The CDR3 nucleotides read TGTGCCAGCAGTTACTCAGACCCCAGCTACAATGAGCAGTTCTTC.

The genes are TRBV7-8 and TRBJ1-3, with no clear D. CDR1 and CDR2 from the germline V gene are SGHVS and FQNEAQ. V was trimmed by 5 bases and J by 0 bases, leaving 5 bases between them. This CDR3 has 13 residues. The CDR3 nucleotides are TGTGCCAGCAGCATAACCTCTGGAAACACCATATATTTT. It codes for CASSITSGNTIYF.

The chain joins TRBV5-1 to TRBJ1-1; D gene unclear. Trimming removed 4 bases from V and 8 bases from J, with 18 bases in between. In germline, CDR1 is SGHRS, CDR2 YFSETQ. This CDR3 has 14 amino acids. The CDR3 protein is CASSLVSTDSEAFF. The CDR3 nucleotides read TGCGCCAGCAGCCTAGTATCGACTGATTCGGAAGCTTTCTTT.

The gene calls are TRBV9 and TRBJ2-5, with 11 bases lining up with TRBD2. V shed 0 bases and J 4 bases; nucleotides not matched to a gene: 8. This CDR3 is 17 amino acids long. Germline loops: CDR1 SGDLS, CDR2 YYNGEE. CDR3 nucleotides: TGTGCCAGCAGCGTAGGGCTCCACACTAGCGGGGGAGAGACCCAGTACTTC. Translated, it gives CASSVGLHTSGGETQYF.

V usage is TRBV5-4 and J usage is TRBJ1-5; 8 nucleotides line up with TRBD1. Germline CDR1 reads SGHNT; CDR2 reads YYREEE (reference sequence). V gave up 2 bases and J gave up 4 bases; unmatched junction bases: 2. The CDR3 runs to 14 residues. The chain's CDR3 is CASSFRTGNQPQHF. The CDR3 coding sequence is TGTGCCAGCAGCTTCCGGACAGGGAATCAGCCCCAGCATTTT.

The rearrangement joins TRBV5-1 to TRBJ2-2, with unresolved D. Trimming cost V 4 bases and J 2 bases, with 9 bases left between them. The CDR3 is 14 amino acids. The germline V gene encodes CDR1 SGHRS and CDR2 YFSETQ. The CDR3, as DNA: TGCGCCAGCAGCAACCCACAAAACACCGGGGAGCTGTTTTTT. It is translated as CASSNPQNTGELFF.

This chain joins TRBV2 and TRBJ1-2; 7 nucleotides match TRBD1. The CDR3 consists of 13 residues. Per the germline V gene, CDR1 is SNHLY and CDR2 is FYNNEI. V shed 9 bases and J 5 bases; nucleotides not matched to a gene: 9. CDR3 region: CASRQGPGYGYTF. In DNA form, the CDR3 reads TGTGCCAGTAGACAGGGTCCAGGGTATGGCTACACCTTC.

This chain uses TRBV5-6 with TRBJ1-2; perhaps TRBD1 as D (5 bases). Germline values: CDR1 SGHDT, CDR2 YYEEEE. This CDR3 has 18 amino acids. The germline V and J ends were trimmed by 1 base and 2 bases, with 21 bases remaining between them. CDR3 protein: CASSLLQAEEARNYGYTF. In DNA form, the CDR3 reads TGTGCCAGCAGCTTGTTACAGGCGGAGGAAGCCCGCAACTATGGCTACACCTTC.

This chain joins TRBV7-9 and TRBJ1-2; D is possibly TRBD1 (6 bases). The CDR3 is made up of 18 amino acids. The V end was cut by 2 bases, the J end by 5 bases, with 24 bases between. Germline CDR1 reads SEHNR; CDR2 reads FQNEAQ (reference sequence). The CDR3 sequence: CASSLPGGGAGDEYGYTF. The CDR3 DNA is TGTGCCAGCAGCTTACCCGGCGGGGGCGCGGGGGATGAATATGGCTACACCTTC. The full variable domain, its missing parts supplied by reference TRBV7-9 and TRBJ1-2, is DTGVSQNPRHKITKRGQNVTFRCDPISEHNRLYWYRQTLGQGPEFLTYFQNEAQLEKSRLLSDRFSAERPKGSFSTLEIQRTEQGDSAMYLCASSLPGGGAGDEYGYTFGSGTRLTVV.

The rearrangement links TRBV9 to TRBJ1-2, with TRBD1 as a possible D gene (6 bases). The germline V gene encodes CDR1 SGDLS and CDR2 YYNGEE. The CDR3 is 14 residues long. Trimming left V 0 bases short and J 4 bases short, with 10 bases between. The CDR3 loop is CASSVGGTLYGYTF. The CDR3, as DNA: TGTGCCAGCAGCGTAGGGGGGACACTCTATGGCTACACCTTC.

V usage is TRBV6-6 and J usage is TRBJ2-1; 9 bases fit TRBD1. The CDR3 sequence is 14 residues long. Germline CDR1 MNHNY, CDR2 SVGAGI (reference sequence). V was clipped by 0 bases and J by 6 bases; unmatched bases: 0. The CDR3 sequence is CASSYSGQGNEQFF. CDR3 coding DNA: TGTGCCAGCAGTTACTCGGGACAGGGCAATGAGCAGTTCTTC.

On this clone itself: The identical CDR3 is also encoded by other nucleotide sequences in the sample. The CDR3 region has the DNA TGTGCCATCAGTGAGTCGCCCGGGGGCACTGAAGCTTTCTTT. This codes for CAISESPGGTEAFF. J is TRBJ1-1 and V is TRBV10-3, with D perhaps matching TRBD1 (5 bases). Trimming shortened V by 0 bases and J by 4 bases, and 9 bases separated the two germline ends. The CDR3 sequence is 14 residues long. The germline gives CDR1 ENHRY, CDR2 SYGVKD.

In this sample, this clone turned up once. This rearrangement joins TRBV4-1 to TRBJ2-5, with TRBD2 matching over 9 bases. The CDR3 runs to 14 residues. The germline CDR1 and CDR2 sequences are MGHRA and YSYEKL. J was trimmed by 7 bases and V by 3 bases; bases with no gene match: 6. CDR3 sequence reads: CASSQGTSRLTQYF. The CDR3 DNA reads as TGCGCCAGCAGCCAGGGGACTAGCCGTTTGACCCAGTACTTC.

V and J are TRBV7-9 and TRBJ1-6, with D possibly TRBD1 on 6 matching bases. The V gene lost 3 bases and the J gene lost 0 bases, with 9 bases spanning the gap. CDR3 length: 16 residues. CDR1 and CDR2 from the germline V gene are SEHNR and FQNEAQ (reference sequence). The CDR3 reads CASSFQTGSYNSPLHF. The CDR3 nucleotides are TGTGCCAGCAGCTTCCAGACAGGCTCCTATAATTCACCCCTCCACTTT.

The rearrangement joins TRBV5-1 to TRBJ2-5, with 7 bases fitting TRBD1. Trimming removed 0 bases from V and 4 bases from J; junction bases left unmatched: 9. Germline V CDR1 and CDR2: SGHRS, YFSETQ. This CDR3 contains 16 residues. CDR3 loop: CASSLDRGVSGETQYF. The CDR3 DNA follows: TGCGCCAGCAGCTTGGACAGGGGCGTTTCGGGAGAGACCCAGTACTTC.

The chain uses TRBV6-5 and TRBJ2-7; 7 positions agree with TRBD1. Trimming at V came to 7 bases and at J to 3 bases, leaving 9 bases not matched to a gene. The CDR3 is 14 residues long. In germline, CDR1 is MNHEY, CDR2 SVGAGI. CDR3 DNA sequence: TGTGCCAGCACCGCCGGGGACAGTTACTACGAGCAGTACTTC. This encodes CASTAGDSYYEQYF.

This rearrangement joins TRBV7-8 to TRBJ2-5; D gene ambiguous. This CDR3 has 14 amino acids. Trimming shortened V by 7 bases and J by 0 bases, and 12 bases separated the two germline ends. Germline CDR1 SGHVS, CDR2 FQNEAQ. CDR3 sequence (DNA): TGTGCCAGCAACTCCCCGACGTACCAAGAGACCCAGTACTTC. Translating it yields CASNSPTYQETQYF.

The rearrangement joins TRBV7-8 to TRBJ1-3; D is unresolved. This CDR3 has 12 residues. Germline lookup yields CDR1 SGHVS and CDR2 FQNEAQ. The V end was cut by 4 bases, the J end by 8 bases, with 9 bases between. The CDR3 loop is CASSWEWDTIYF. The CDR3, as DNA: TGTGCCAGCAGCTGGGAATGGGACACCATATATTTT.

The rearrangement uses TRBV2 and TRBJ1-1, with 7 bases that match TRBD1. Germline V gene lookup returns CDR1 SNHLY and CDR2 FYNNEI. After removal of 5 bases from V and 5 bases from J, the junction contained 5 bases not matched to a gene. The CDR3 consists of 13 residues. The CDR3 loop reads CASSTQGNTEAFF. The CDR3 bases are TGTGCCAGCAGTACACAGGGGAATACTGAAGCTTTCTTT.

This clone was observed once. The chain carries TRBV7-3 and TRBJ2-2; TRBD1 is a possible D gene (5 bases). Germline loops: CDR1 SGHTA, CDR2 FQGTGA. The V end was cut by 3 bases, the J end by 2 bases, with 7 bases between. CDR3 length equals 14 residues. CDR3: CASSLGRNTGELFF. In DNA, the CDR3 is TGTGCCAGCAGCTTGGGGCGCAACACCGGGGAGCTGTTTTTT.